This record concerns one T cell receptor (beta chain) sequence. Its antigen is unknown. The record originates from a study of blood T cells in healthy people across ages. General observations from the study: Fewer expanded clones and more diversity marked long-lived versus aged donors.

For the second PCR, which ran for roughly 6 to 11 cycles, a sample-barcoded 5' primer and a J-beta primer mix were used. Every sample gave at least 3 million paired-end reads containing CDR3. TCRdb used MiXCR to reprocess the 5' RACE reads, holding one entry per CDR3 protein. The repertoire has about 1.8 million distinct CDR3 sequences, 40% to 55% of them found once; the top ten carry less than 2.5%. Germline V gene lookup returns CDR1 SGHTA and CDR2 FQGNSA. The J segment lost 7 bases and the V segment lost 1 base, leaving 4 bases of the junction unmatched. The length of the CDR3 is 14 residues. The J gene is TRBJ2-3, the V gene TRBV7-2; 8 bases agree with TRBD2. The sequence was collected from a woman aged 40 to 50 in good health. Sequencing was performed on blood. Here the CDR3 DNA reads TGTGCCAGCAGCTTAGAAGCGGGGGCCTATACGCAGTATTTT. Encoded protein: CASSLEAGAYTQYF.